The clone carrying this TCR beta chain was found a few times. CDR3 length: 12 residues. From germline, CDR1 is SGHTA and CDR2 FQGTGA. Between the trimmed V and J ends, which lost 2 bases and 5 bases, there was a span of 4 bases. Tregs were sorted as CD4+CD25+CD127-/low cells. TCRdb re-called the 5' RACE reads through MiXCR, storing one row per CDR3 protein. The sample lists about 10,000 distinct CDR3 sequences; 20% to 30% were seen once. The chain has TRBV7-3 and TRBJ2-1; no reliable D call. The sequenced sample was Tregs sorted from blood. This TCR was sampled from a female donor with breast cancer. CDR3 nucleotide sequence: TGTGCCAGCAGCTTAGGGAACAATGAGCAGTTCTTC. Translated, it gives CASSLGNNEQFF.